This T cell receptor beta chain was sequenced for a study of T-cell reconstitution after alpha-beta-depleted transplantation in children. Study-wide results and limits: At the one-year point after transplant, T-cell counts and TCRbeta diversity were found to come mostly from T cells that had been newly produced. There were reportedly several hundred expanded graft clones from which alpha-beta T cells came about two months after transplant. At day 60, the high TCRbeta diversity found in some patients originated from recipient T cells and thymic progenitors that had survived.

Unique molecular identifiers were built into the TCRbeta library. Each CDR3 protein is one row after TCRdb ran MiXCR on the PCR reads. The sample shows roughly 240,000 distinct CDR3 sequences, 6.5% to 9% of them seen only once. This clonotype was detected many times. No antigen is known for it. The sequence was obtained from a male patient between 10 and 17 years old who had a stem cell transplant for acute lymphoblastic leukemia, so the T cells may come from the graft donor. The sequences come from PBMCs, mostly from graft donor cells, collected 180 days after TCRalphabeta/CD19-depleted stem cell transplant.

The CDR3: CASSLAGQGDEPQHF. For the CDR3, the DNA is TGCGCCAGCAGCTTGGCGGGACAGGGGGATGAGCCCCAGCATTTT. The chain combines TRBV5-1 with TRBJ1-5, with 11 bases identical to TRBD1. This CDR3 contains 15 residues. Germline V CDR1 and CDR2: SGHRS, YFSETQ. Trimming took 0 bases from V and 8 from J; bases not matched to a gene: 4.